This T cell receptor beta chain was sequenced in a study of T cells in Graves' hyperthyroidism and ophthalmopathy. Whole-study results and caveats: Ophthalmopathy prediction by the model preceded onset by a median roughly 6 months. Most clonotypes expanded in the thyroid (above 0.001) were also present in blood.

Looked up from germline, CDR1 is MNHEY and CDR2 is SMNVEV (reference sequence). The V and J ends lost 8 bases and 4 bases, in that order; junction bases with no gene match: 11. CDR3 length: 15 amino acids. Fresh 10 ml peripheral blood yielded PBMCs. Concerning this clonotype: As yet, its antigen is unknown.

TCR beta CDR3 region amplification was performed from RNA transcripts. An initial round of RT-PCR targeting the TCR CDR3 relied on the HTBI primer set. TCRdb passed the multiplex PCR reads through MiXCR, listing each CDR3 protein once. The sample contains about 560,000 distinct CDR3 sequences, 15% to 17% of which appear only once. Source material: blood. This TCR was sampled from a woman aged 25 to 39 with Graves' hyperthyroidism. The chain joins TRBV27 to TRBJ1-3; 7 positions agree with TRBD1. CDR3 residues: CASARYRGSGNTIYF. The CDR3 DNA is TGTGCCAGCGCTAGATACAGGGGTTCCGGAAACACCATATATTTT.